A single sample is the source of the 12 T cell receptor beta chains below, sequenced in a study of prognosis after radiotherapy for stage I lung cancer. From genomic DNA, TCR beta CDR3 was amplified by two-round multiplex PCR. Primers were specific to each TRBV and TRBJ gene in first-round PCR. TCRdb recomputed calls from the multiplex PCR reads with MiXCR, one row per CDR3 protein. The table includes fewer than 20,000 distinct CDR3 sequences, 44% detected once. Sample: PBMCs, taken before or after stereotactic body radiation therapy (not recorded which). The source is a donor aged 50 or older with non-small cell lung cancer.

The rearrangement joins TRBV7-9 to TRBJ1-2; 7 nucleotides align to TRBD1. Germline CDR1 is SEHNR and CDR2 is FQNEAQ (reference sequence). V lost 6 bases and J lost 8; bases outside the gene matches: 9. The CDR3 spans 13 residues. CDR3 coding DNA: TGTGCCAGCAGTAGAACAGGGGATGAGGGCTACACCTTC. Its translation is CASSRTGDEGYTF.

The chain is built from TRBV12-3 or TRBV12-4 and TRBJ2-1; perhaps TRBD2 as D (5 bases). Deletions cut 1 base from V and 7 bases from J, with 11 bases between. The CDR3 spans 14 residues. The CDR3 DNA reads TGTGCCAGCAGTTTAGGGACTTACAATAATGAGCAGTTCTTC. Protein product: CASSLGTYNNEQFF.

This clonotype showed up many times. At one end, the junction sequence differs from germline, possibly due to a read error. The chain links TRBV7-6 to TRBJ2-7; D call uncertain. The CDR3 loop spans 12 amino acids. Germline V lookup: CDR1 SGHVS, CDR2 FNYEAQ. DNA of the CDR3: TGTGCCGGCAGCTCCGAGCGACCGGAGCAGTACTTC. Its protein is CAGSSERPEQYF.

This clonotype was found many times. V usage is TRBV18 and J usage is TRBJ2-2; D might be TRBD1 (6 bases). Germline V gene data show CDR1 as KGHSH and CDR2 as LQKENI. With 5 bases removed from V and 4 bases from J, the gap between germline ends came to 11 bases. The CDR3 extends over 14 amino acids. CDR3 coding DNA: TGTGCCAGCTCAAACAGGGCGTCCACCGGGGAGCTGTTTTTT. This codes for CASSNRASTGELFF.

This clonotype was observed many times. CDR3 coding DNA: TGTGCCGGCACCCAGGGGACGGCTAATGAAAAACTGTTTTTT. This codes for CAGTQGTANEKLFF. This rearrangement joins TRBV7-9 to TRBJ1-4; the D gene is possibly TRBD1 (6 bases). The germline CDR1 and CDR2 sequences are SEHNR and FQNEAQ (reference sequence). The CDR3 extends over 14 amino acids. Trimming stripped 11 bases from V and 3 bases from J, with 16 bases between.

This clonotype was seen only once. At one end, the junction sequence differs from germline, possibly due to a read error. The rearrangement joins TRBV6-1 to TRBJ2-2; 13 nucleotides agree with TRBD2. The CDR3 is 17 amino acids. CDR1 is MNHNS, CDR2 SASEGT, per germline. CDR3 loop: CASRGTSGMMDTGGLFF. DNA of the CDR3: TGTGCCAGCAGAGGGACTAGCGGGATGATGGACACCGGGGGGCTGTTTTTT.

At least ten counts were recorded for this clonotype. A far larger clone is one nucleotide away, so this likely arose from a read error. The gene calls are TRBV11-2 and TRBJ2-1, with 8 bases matching TRBD2. CDR1 is SGHAT, CDR2 FQNNGV, per germline. V shed 7 bases and J 10 bases; nucleotides not matched to a gene: 6. The CDR3 runs to 12 residues. CDR3 nucleotide sequence: TGTGCCAGCACCATAACGGGGGGGGAGCAGTTCTTC. It yields the protein CASTITGGEQFF.

In its sample, this clonotype ranks as medium-sized. This chain uses TRBV28 with TRBJ2-7; tentative D call: TRBD2 (5 bases). Germline V gives CDR1 MDHEN, CDR2 SYDVKM. This CDR3 is built from 14 residues. V gave up 5 bases and J gave up 5 bases, with 16 bases separating them. This chain's CDR3 is CASSQSGVFHEQYF. CDR3 bases: TGTGCCAGCAGTCAATCCGGGGTTTTCCACGAGCAGTACTTC.

The V gene is TRBV11-2, the J gene TRBJ2-7; the D call may be TRBD1 or TRBD2 (5 bases each). CDR1 and CDR2 from the germline V gene are SGHAT and FQNNGV. The V gene lost 5 bases and the J gene lost 0 bases, with 14 bases spanning the gap. The CDR3 is made up of 15 amino acids. CDR3 protein: CASSHRGVSSYEQYF. The CDR3 DNA is TGTGCCAGCAGCCATCGAGGGGTTAGCTCCTACGAGCAGTACTTC.

Comment on this clonotype: It is likely a read error: a sequence one base away is far more abundant. The chain joins TRBV6-2 or TRBV6-3 to TRBJ2-3; perhaps TRBD1 as D (6 bases). CDR1 and CDR2 from the germline V gene are MNHEY and SVGEGT. The CDR3 totals 13 residues. CDR3 region: CANSYSRGDTQYF. CDR3 coding DNA: TGTGCCAACAGTTACTCGAGGGGGGATACGCAGTATTTT.

Regarding this clonotype: A much larger clone differs by one base, so this may be a read error. The CDR3 does not close with the conserved phenylalanine or tryptophan, likely indicating a read error. V is TRBV20-1 and J is TRBJ1-5, with unresolved D. Looked up from germline, CDR1 is DFQATT and CDR2 is SNEGSKA (reference sequence). Deletions cut 3 bases from V and 1 base from J, with 7 bases between. This CDR3 is built from 13 residues. The CDR3 DNA is TGCAGTGCTAGTCGTCGGAGCAATCAGCCCCAGCATCTT. Translating gives CSASRRSNQPQHL.

This clonotype was observed a handful of times. V usage is TRBV20-1 and J usage is TRBJ1-2; TRBD1 matches at 8 bases. The CDR3 is 13 residues long. Germline V lookup: CDR1 DFQATT, CDR2 SNEGSKA (reference sequence). V shed 5 bases and J 4 bases; nucleotides not matched to a gene: 6. CDR3: CSARPGGGYGYTF. CDR3 DNA sequence: TGCAGTGCTCGACCAGGGGGCGGCTATGGCTACACCTTC.